This T cell receptor (beta chain) was obtained from a study of blood T cell repertoires in COVID-19. This CDR3 has 12 amino acids. Germline loops: CDR1 KGHDR, CDR2 SFDVKD. Trimming cost V 4 bases and J 10 bases, with 10 bases left between them. The method was immunoSEQ multiplex PCR; TCRdb's version includes in-frame clones alone and lacks a portion of them. The table lists some 300,000 clones, roughly 90% of them singletons. The sample was PBMCs or T cells enriched from blood (not recorded which). The TCR was taken from a young woman with acute COVID-19. The V call is TRBV24-1, the J call TRBJ2-1; D is uncertain. CDR3 protein: CATSESSREQFF. DNA for the CDR3: TGTGCCACCAGTGAGTCGTCCAGGGAGCAGTTCTTC.